A selection of T cell receptor beta chains follows, all from one sample in a study of blood T cell repertoires in COVID-19. Sequenced by immunoSEQ multiplex PCR; TCRdb stores in-frame clones only, minus some. This table has some 140,000 clones, around 73% appearing once. The sample consisted of peripheral blood. The source is a man in his sixties who had recovered from COVID-19. Both conserved end residues are part of each CDR3. A D gene is named only where the DNA matches it firmly. Where a row states a size, it is once, few, many or the class of an expanded clone; other rows omit it.

D gene: TRBD2
V gene: TRBV10-3
clone size: -
J gene: TRBJ2-1
CDR3 DNA: TGTGCCATCAGTGAGCCTACTAGCGGGGGTGATGAGCAGTTCTTC
CDR3 protein: CAISEPTSGGDEQFF

D gene: -
V gene: TRBV5-1
clone size: once
J gene: TRBJ1-2
CDR3 DNA: TGCGCCAGCAGCTTATCCGGGGATAACTATGGCTACACCTTC
CDR3 protein: CASSLSGDNYGYTF

D gene: TRBD1
V gene: TRBV9
clone size: -
J gene: TRBJ1-1
CDR3 DNA: TGTGCCAGCAGCACCTTGACAGGGGATGAAGCTTTCTTT
CDR3 protein: CASSTLTGDEAFF

D gene: TRBD1
V gene: TRBV29-1
clone size: -
J gene: TRBJ1-4
CDR3 DNA: TGCAGCGTTCGGACAGGGGATGAAAAACTGTTTTTT
CDR3 protein: CSVRTGDEKLFF

D gene: TRBD1
V gene: TRBV7-2
clone size: -
J gene: TRBJ2-7
CDR3 DNA: TGTGCCAGCAGACTCGGGACAGGGAGCTCCTACGAGCAGTACTTC
CDR3 protein: CASRLGTGSSYEQYF

D gene: -
V gene: TRBV28
clone size: -
J gene: TRBJ1-5
CDR3 DNA: TGTGCCAGCAGCTCTCAAACCAGATTGGTTTTCCAGCATTTT
CDR3 protein: CASSSQTRLVFQHF

D gene: -
V gene: TRBV4-3
clone size: -
J gene: TRBJ2-3
CDR3 DNA: TGCGCCAGCAGCCCCGCCACCTATACTAGCACAGATACGCAGTATTTT
CDR3 protein: CASSPATYTSTDTQYF

D gene: TRBD2
V gene: TRBV11-2
clone size: -
J gene: TRBJ2-3
CDR3 DNA: TGTGCCAGCAGCCCCTCCCTGCGGTCGGGACTAGCGGGATATACGCAGTATTTT
CDR3 protein: CASSPSLRSGLAGYTQYF

D gene: TRBD1
V gene: TRBV5-1
clone size: -
J gene: TRBJ2-3
CDR3 DNA: TGCGCCAGCAGCTCAACGGGGACAGCCAGCACAGATACGCAGTATTTT
CDR3 protein: CASSSTGTASTDTQYF

D gene: TRBD1
V gene: TRBV7-2
clone size: few
J gene: TRBJ1-6
CDR3 DNA: TGTGCCAGCAGCCCGGACAGGCCAAGCTCCTATAATTCACCCCTCCACTTT
CDR3 protein: CASSPDRPSSYNSPLHF

D gene: TRBD1
V gene: TRBV7-2
clone size: few
J gene: TRBJ1-3
CDR3 DNA: TGTGCCAGCAGCCAGGACAGGGGTAGGGGAAACACCATATATTTT
CDR3 protein: CASSQDRGRGNTIYF

D gene: -
V gene: TRBV7-2
clone size: -
J gene: TRBJ2-1
CDR3 DNA: TGTGCCAGCAGCTTAAACAGGTTGGGCAATGAGCAGTTCTTC
CDR3 protein: CASSLNRLGNEQFF

D gene: -
V gene: TRBV14
clone size: -
J gene: TRBJ2-1
CDR3 DNA: TGTGCCAGCAGCCGACTCGGGACAAATACCTACAATGAGCAGTTCTTC
CDR3 protein: CASSRLGTNTYNEQFF

D gene: -
V gene: TRBV20-1
clone size: -
J gene: TRBJ1-1
CDR3 DNA: TGCAGTGCTAGAGACAGCACTGAAGCTTTCTTT
CDR3 protein: CSARDSTEAFF

D gene: TRBD1
V gene: TRBV6-5
clone size: -
J gene: TRBJ1-4
CDR3 DNA: TGTGCCAGCAGCCGCCGGGACAGGGGAGGAGAAAAACTGTTTTTT
CDR3 protein: CASSRRDRGGEKLFF

D gene: -
V gene: TRBV7-6
clone size: -
J gene: TRBJ2-1
CDR3 DNA: TGTGCCAGCAGCCTCCTTGTGGCCAGCAATGAGCAGTTCTTC
CDR3 protein: CASSLLVASNEQFF

D gene: TRBD1
V gene: TRBV5-1
clone size: -
J gene: TRBJ2-7
CDR3 DNA: TGCGCCAGCAGCTTACAGGGGCGAGAATACGAGCAGTACTTC
CDR3 protein: CASSLQGREYEQYF

D gene: -
V gene: TRBV18
clone size: -
J gene: TRBJ1-1
CDR3 DNA: TGTGCCAGCTCACGTCGAGAGGGAATGAACACTGAAGCTTTCTTT
CDR3 protein: CASSRREGMNTEAFF

D gene: TRBD2
V gene: TRBV5-4
clone size: -
J gene: TRBJ2-3
CDR3 DNA: TGTGCCAGCAGCTTGGCTAGCGGGAGTATAGGCACAGATACGCAGTATTTT
CDR3 protein: CASSLASGSIGTDTQYF

D gene: -
V gene: TRBV25-1
clone size: -
J gene: TRBJ2-3
CDR3 DNA: TGTGCCAGCAGTGAATCGGAGGCAGTTTTTCTATCAGATACGCAGTATTTT
CDR3 protein: CASSESEAVFLSDTQYF

D gene: -
V gene: TRBV5-1
clone size: -
J gene: TRBJ2-3
CDR3 DNA: TGCGCCAGCAGCTTGGAGCCACGAGCCACAGATACGCAGTATTTT
CDR3 protein: CASSLEPRATDTQYF

D gene: TRBD2
V gene: TRBV6-5
clone size: -
J gene: TRBJ2-7
CDR3 DNA: TGTGCCAGCAGGGGACTAGCGGGATACGAGCAGTACTTC
CDR3 protein: CASRGLAGYEQYF